This T cell receptor (beta chain) came from a study of cytomegalovirus exposure and HLA in healthy donors. This clone has only a few counts. Its antigen is undetermined. Primers for the PCR totalled 60 Vbeta and 13 Jbeta. The table came from immunoSEQ multiplex PCR; TCRdb's copy has only in-frame clones and leaves some out. This table has some 130,000 clones, around 77% appearing once. Overall study results and limits: Sequence variants that were highly shared formed a cluster that was likely a sequencing artifact.

This CDR3 region has 16 residues. The germline V gene encodes CDR1 ENHRY and CDR2 SYGVKD. J lost 6 bases, V lost 1 base, and 8 bases had no gene match. The V call is TRBV10-3, the J call TRBJ2-7; 11 bases line up with TRBD2. Input material: PBMCs. The TCR was taken from a man in his thirties or forties in good health and CMV-seronegative. DNA for the CDR3: TGTGCCATCAGTGAGTTACGACTAGCGGGGCCAGGCGAGCAGTACTTC. This encodes CAISELRLAGPGEQYF.